This T cell receptor beta chain derives from a study of blood T cells in healthy people across ages. Findings and limits, study-wide: Percentage of naive T cells showed a strong correlation with TCR beta diversity.

Sample-barcoded 5' priming and a J-beta primer mix drove a second PCR of 7 to 11 cycles. Tagging of each cDNA molecule was performed by a template-switch adaptor with 12 random nucleotides. TCRdb ran MiXCR on the 5' RACE reads and lists one entry per CDR3 protein. The sample has roughly 1.5 million distinct CDR3 sequences, approximately 42% seen once. This CDR3 has 18 residues. Germline-derived CDR1 and CDR2 are MDHEN and SYDVKM. Deletions cut 6 bases from V and 2 bases from J, with 24 bases between. This clonotype showed up just a few times. Its antigen is undetermined. No fewer than 6 million PBMCs went into each sample.

The J gene is TRBJ2-3, the V gene TRBV28, with D possibly matching TRBD1 (6 bases). The source of this sequence is a woman in her late teens or twenties in good health. The sequenced sample was blood. CDR3 nucleotides: TGTGCCAGCAGCCCCTCCCTCCTCCAGGGGAAGGACACAGATACGCAGTATTTT. Its protein product is CASSPSLLQGKDTDTQYF. The full variable domain, rest sourced from reference TRBV28 and TRBJ2-3, is DVKVTQSSRYLVKRTGEKVFLECVQDMDHENMFWYRQDPGLGLRLIYFSYDVKMKEKGDIPEGYSVSREKKERFSLILESASTNQTSMYLCASSPSLLQGKDTDTQYFGPGTRLTVL.